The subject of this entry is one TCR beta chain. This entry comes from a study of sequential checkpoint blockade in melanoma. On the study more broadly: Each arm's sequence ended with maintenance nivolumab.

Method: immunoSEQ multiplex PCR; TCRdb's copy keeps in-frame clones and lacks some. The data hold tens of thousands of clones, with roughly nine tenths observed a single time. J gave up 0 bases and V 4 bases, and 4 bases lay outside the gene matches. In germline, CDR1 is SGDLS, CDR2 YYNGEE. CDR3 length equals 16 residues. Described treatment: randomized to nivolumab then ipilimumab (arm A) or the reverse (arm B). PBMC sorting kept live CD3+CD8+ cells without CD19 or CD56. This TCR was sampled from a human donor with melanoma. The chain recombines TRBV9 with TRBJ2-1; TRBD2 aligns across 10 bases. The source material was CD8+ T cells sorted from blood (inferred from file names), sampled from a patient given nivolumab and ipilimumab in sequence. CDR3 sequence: CASSHSGGASYNEQFF. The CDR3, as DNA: TGTGCCAGCAGCCACAGCGGGGGGGCCTCCTACAATGAGCAGTTCTTC.